Presented here are 24 T cell receptor beta chains from one specimen sequenced in a study of T cells in Graves' hyperthyroidism and ophthalmopathy. Amplification yielded TCR beta CDR3 regions, with RNA transcripts as the source. Initially, a first-round RT-PCR of the TCR CDR3 employed the HTBI primer set. TCRdb re-called the multiplex PCR reads with MiXCR, one entry per CDR3 protein. Among about 580,000 distinct CDR3 sequences listed, about 15% were seen once. Sequenced sample: blood. These receptors came from a woman aged 25 to 45 with Graves' hyperthyroidism that later progressed to Graves' ophthalmopathy.

This clonotype appeared a few times. DNA for the CDR3: TGTGCCAGCAACCCGGGAGAGTATAGCAATCAGCCCCAGCATTTT. Amino acid sequence: CASNPGEYSNQPQHF. The chain recombines TRBV6-1 with TRBJ1-5; D is ambiguous. The CDR3 is 15 amino acids. The ends were cut back, 7 bases at V and 0 bases at J, with 13 bases in the middle. Germline values: CDR1 MNHNS, CDR2 SASEGT.

This clonotype was observed a few times. Sequence at one end of the junction differs from germline and may be a read error. The J gene is TRBJ2-7, the V gene TRBV19; TRBD2 matches 11 bases. CDR1 LNHDA and CDR2 SQIVND come from the germline V gene (reference sequence). The CDR3 consists of 22 residues. For the CDR3, the DNA is TGTACCAGTAGTATAGCCCCGATTCAGACTAGCGGGGTACTCAGGAGCTCCTACGAGCAGTACTTC. The encoded protein is CTSSIAPIQTSGVLRSSYEQYF.

This chain uses TRBV18 with TRBJ2-4; the D is unclear. The V and J ends lost 3 bases and 3 bases respectively, with 18 bases between them. Germline CDR1 reads KGHSH; CDR2 reads LQKENI. This CDR3 is 17 amino acids long. Written as DNA, the CDR3 is TGTGCCAGCTCACCGCTTTCAAGTGAGTCCTACAAAAACATTCAGTACTTC. Protein: CASSPLSSESYKNIQYF. The full variable domain, completed using reference TRBV18 and TRBJ2-4, is NAGVMQNPRHLVRRRGQEARLRCSPMKGHSHVYWYRQLPEEGLKFMVYLQKENIIDESGMPKERFSAEFPKEGPSILRIQQVVRGDSAAYFCASSPLSSESYKNIQYFGAGTRLSVL.

This clonotype was seen a few times. The chain links TRBV2 to TRBJ1-3; D remains unclear. The CDR3 runs 13 residues. Germline V CDR1 and CDR2: SNHLY, FYNNEI. V was pared by 1 base and J by 11 bases, with 12 bases between. The CDR3 is CASSEGLPPPIYF. The CDR3 DNA follows: TGTGCCAGCAGTGAAGGACTGCCGCCCCCCATATATTTT.

CDR3 protein: CASSHLSYSGNTEAFF. DNA of the CDR3: TGTGCCAGCAGCCATCTTTCGTACAGTGGGAACACTGAAGCTTTCTTT. The chain has TRBV4-2 and TRBJ1-1; no firm D call. Trimming left V 3 bases short and J 1 base short, with 15 bases between. Germline V gene data show CDR1 as LGHNA and CDR2 as YNFKEQ. This CDR3 spans 16 amino acids.

This clonotype was seen repeatedly, ten times or more. In DNA form, the CDR3 reads TGTGCCAGCAGTTTACCAGTAGGCGGGGGCGCTGACTATGGCTACACCTTC. This translates into CASSLPVGGGADYGYTF. J is TRBJ1-2 and V is TRBV28, with D possibly being TRBD1 (6 bases). CDR3 size: 17 residues. Germline V CDR1 and CDR2: MDHEN, SYDVKM. Trimming cost V 2 bases and J 3 bases, with 19 bases left between them.

The chain couples TRBV13 to TRBJ2-7; 8 bases fit TRBD2. Germline-derived CDR1 and CDR2 are PRHDT and FYEKMQ (reference sequence). This CDR3 is 13 amino acids long. Trimming removed 5 bases from V and 3 bases from J; junction bases left unmatched: 3. The chain's CDR3 is CASSRTSFYEQYF. CDR3 coding DNA: TGTGCCAGCAGCCGGACTAGCTTCTACGAGCAGTACTTC.

In this sample, this clonotype turned up many times. The chain combines TRBV30 with TRBJ2-3; 7 bases are shared with TRBD1. Germline CDR1 GTSNPN, CDR2 SVGIG (reference sequence). The CDR3 sequence is 13 residues long. The V segment lost 3 bases and the J segment 3 bases; nucleotides outside the gene matches: 3. This chain's CDR3 is CAWRTRGTDTQYF. CDR3 nucleotide sequence: TGTGCCTGGAGGACCAGGGGGACAGATACGCAGTATTTT. Supplemented by reference TRBV30 and TRBJ2-3, the full variable domain reads SQTIHQWPATLVQPVGSPLSLECTVEGTSNPNLYWYRQAAGRGLQLLFYSVGIGQISSEVPQNLSASRPQDRQFILSSKKLLLSDSGFYLCAWRTRGTDTQYFGPGTRLTVL.

The chain recombines TRBV27 with TRBJ1-1, with D unresolved. There are 12 residues in the CDR3. V lost 6 bases, J lost 8 bases, and 13 bases lay in between. CDR1 and CDR2 from the germline V gene are MNHEY and SMNVEV (reference sequence). This chain's CDR3 is CASRDRPGEAFF. The CDR3 bases are TGTGCCAGCAGGGACCGCCCCGGGGAAGCTTTCTTT.

This clonotype occurred a few times. The chain couples TRBV9 to TRBJ2-2; possibly TRBD2 for D (5 bases). Trimming left V 0 bases short and J 6 bases short, with 6 bases between. Per the germline V gene, CDR1 is SGDLS and CDR2 is YYNGEE. The CDR3 has 13 amino acids. CDR3 residues: CASSVEAAGELFF. CDR3 DNA sequence: TGTGCCAGCAGCGTAGAAGCGGCCGGGGAGCTGTTTTTT.

The rearrangement links TRBV12-3 or TRBV12-4 to TRBJ1-2; 7 bases are a match to TRBD1. Germline trimming cut 5 bases from V and 8 bases from J; bases unmatched to any gene: 8. The CDR3 covers 13 residues. The CDR3 loop reads CASSPRGLDGYTF. CDR3 in DNA: TGTGCCAGCAGTCCGAGGGGGCTAGACGGCTACACCTTC.

The chain carries TRBV25-1 and TRBJ1-2, with D unclear. Germline CDR1 reads MGHDK; CDR2 reads SYGVNS. CDR3 length: 13 residues. With 6 bases removed from V and 8 bases from J, the gap between germline ends came to 16 bases. This CDR3 is CASSRARGSGYTF. The CDR3, as DNA: TGTGCCAGCAGCCGAGCGAGAGGGAGCGGCTACACCTTC.

The V and J genes are TRBV7-2 and TRBJ2-2; the D is unclear. Deletions cut 0 bases from V and 2 bases from J, with 7 bases between. Germline lookup yields CDR1 SGHTA and CDR2 FQGNSA. The CDR3 is 15 residues long. The CDR3 coding sequence is TGTGCCAGCAGCTTAGCGCAAGTTAACACCGGGGAGCTGTTTTTT. It translates to CASSLAQVNTGELFF. Full variable domain (remainder filled in from reference TRBV7-2 and TRBJ2-2): GAGVSQSPSNKVTEKGKDVELRCDPISGHTALYWYRQSLGQGLEFLIYFQGNSAPDKSGLPSDRFSAERTGGSVSTLTIQRTQQEDSAVYLCASSLAQVNTGELFFGEGSRLTVL.

At least ten counts were recorded for this clonotype. The J gene is TRBJ1-5, the V gene TRBV11-2; no definite D call. V was pared by 1 base and J by 7 bases, with 8 bases between. The CDR3 loop spans 13 amino acids. Germline loops: CDR1 SGHAT, CDR2 FQNNGV. In DNA form, the CDR3 reads TGTGCCAGCAGCTTAGTTACGGGGCAGCCCCAGCATTTT. It is translated as CASSLVTGQPQHF. Together with reference TRBV11-2 and TRBJ1-5, the CDR3 gives the full variable domain: EAGVAQSPRYKIIEKRQSVAFWCNPISGHATLYWYQQILGQGPKLLIQFQNNGVVDDSQLPKDRFSAERLKGVDSTLKIQPAKLEDSAVYLCASSLVTGQPQHFGDGTRLSIL.

This clonotype showed up many times. V gene TRBV5-1 combines with J gene TRBJ2-1; 7 bases agree with TRBD2. This CDR3 comprises 15 residues. The V segment lost 0 bases and the J segment 6 bases; nucleotides outside the gene matches: 6. The germline V gene has CDR1 SGHRS and CDR2 YFSETQ. The DNA for the CDR3 is TGCGCCAGCAGCTTGGCCGGGACTATCGCCAATGAGCAGTTCTTC. Translated, it gives CASSLAGTIANEQFF.

This clonotype occurred many times. This chain uses TRBV19 with TRBJ2-2; 9 nucleotides match TRBD1. Germline CDR1 LNHDA, CDR2 SQIVND (reference sequence). V lost 8 bases and J lost 4; bases outside the gene matches: 5. The CDR3 contains 14 residues. The CDR3 loop is CASSETGGTGELFF. The CDR3 DNA sequence: TGTGCCAGTTCCGAGACAGGGGGCACCGGGGAGCTGTTTTTT.

There are a few counts of this clonotype. The rearrangement uses TRBV12-3 or TRBV12-4 and TRBJ2-5, with D possibly TRBD1 on 8 matching bases. This CDR3 region has 14 residues. Trimming cost V 6 bases and J 12 bases, with 23 bases left between them. CDR3 loop: CASRPGQEKRDEYF. DNA of the CDR3: TGTGCCAGCAGGCCGGGACAGGAGAAGCGGGATGAGTACTTC.

The chain employs TRBV4-1 and TRBJ1-1; weak D call: TRBD1 (5 bases). Germline CDR1 MGHRA, CDR2 YSYEKL. Trimming cost V 0 bases and J 4 bases, with 12 bases left between them. The CDR3 is 15 residues long. DNA for the CDR3: TGCGCCAGCAGCCAAGATGTCTCAGGGAGCACTGAAGCTTTCTTT. It is translated as CASSQDVSGSTEAFF.

This clonotype was observed a handful of times. This chain joins TRBV7-2 and TRBJ2-1; D gene unclear. This CDR3 spans 15 amino acids. Germline lookup yields CDR1 SGHTA and CDR2 FQGNSA. Trimming removed 4 bases at V and 0 bases at J, with 10 bases between. CDR3 sequence reads: CASSCPGTSYNEQFF. CDR3 nucleotide sequence: TGTGCCAGCAGCTGCCCCGGAACCTCCTACAATGAGCAGTTCTTC.

On this clonotype itself: A much larger clone sits a single nucleotide away, making a read error possible. The chain is built from TRBV3-1 and TRBJ1-2; possible D gene TRBD1, 5 bases. The CDR3 length is 16 residues. Germline-derived CDR1 and CDR2 are LGHDT and YNNKEL (reference sequence). The CDR3 bases are TGTTCCAGCAGCCAAACCGGGACCCATCGACCGGATGGCTACACCTTC. It translates to CSSSQTGTHRPDGYTF.

This clonotype was counted ten times or more. The rearrangement uses TRBV6-5 and TRBJ1-1; no clear D gene. CDR1 and CDR2 from the germline V gene are MNHEY and SVGAGI. The CDR3 sequence is 17 residues long. Trimming stripped 2 bases from V and 1 base from J, with 17 bases between. The DNA of the CDR3 is TGTGCCAGCAGTTACACCCCGGACCCTCTGGGGAACACTGAAGCTTTCTTT. This encodes CASSYTPDPLGNTEAFF.

The chain employs TRBV6-2 or TRBV6-3 and TRBJ1-3; 7 nucleotides line up with TRBD1. The junction had 4 bases not matched to a gene; V was cut back by 10 bases and J by 4 bases. Germline CDR1 and CDR2: MNHEY and SVGEGT. The CDR3 sequence is 12 residues long. CDR3 coding DNA: TGTGCCATCCGGGACAGCGGAAACACCATATATTTT. Protein: CAIRDSGNTIYF.

This clonotype was seen a handful of times. V is TRBV11-3 and J is TRBJ2-1; possibly TRBD2 for D (5 bases). V gave up 5 bases and J gave up 7 bases, with 9 bases separating them. Germline CDR1 SGHNT, CDR2 YENEEA. The CDR3 extends over 12 amino acids. CDR3 nucleotide sequence: TGTGCCAGCAGCGGGAGAAGTAATGAGCAGTTCTTC. Amino acids: CASSGRSNEQFF.

The chain carries TRBV25-1 and TRBJ1-4; possibly TRBD1 for D (6 bases). Germline-derived CDR1 and CDR2 are MGHDK and SYGVNS. This CDR3 spans 13 amino acids. The germline V and J ends were trimmed by 6 bases and 3 bases, with 8 bases remaining between them. In DNA form, the CDR3 reads TGTGCCAGCAGGACAGGAGCTAATGAAAAACTGTTTTTT. This sequence encodes CASRTGANEKLFF.